Presented here are 16 T cell receptor beta chains from one specimen sequenced in a study of control samples from healthy donors and cancer patients. Clones were sequenced by immunoSEQ multiplex PCR, and TCRdb holds only the in-frame ones, with some missing. The profile shows about 120,000 clones, approximately 88% of them singletons. Sequenced sample: blood. Receptors were obtained from a man aged 50-59 years in good health.

The chain is built from TRBV4-1 and TRBJ1-5; the D gene is possibly TRBD1 (6 bases). Per germline, CDR1 MGHRA and CDR2 YSYEKL. The ends were cut back, 4 bases at V and 0 bases at J, with 13 bases in the middle. The CDR3 runs to 16 residues. CDR3 coding DNA: TGCGCCAGCAGCCTCGGGGGCTGGGGTAGCAATCAGCCCCAGCATTTT. This sequence encodes CASSLGGWGSNQPQHF.

The rearrangement joins TRBV5-6 to TRBJ2-1; 10 bases agree with TRBD2. V lost 0 bases to trimming and J lost 4 bases; unmatched junction nucleotides: 1. Germline CDR1 reads SGHDT; CDR2 reads YYEEEE. The CDR3 length is 15 residues. The CDR3 reads CASSLVAGGYNEQFF. The CDR3 nucleotides are TGTGCCAGCAGCTTGGTAGCGGGGGGTTACAATGAGCAGTTCTTC.

The gene calls are TRBV3-1 (or the pseudogene TRBV3-2) and TRBJ1-4, with D perhaps matching TRBD1 (5 bases). V dropped 0 bases and J dropped 6 bases, with 17 bases sitting between them. The germline CDR1 and CDR2 sequences are LGHDT and YNNKEL (reference sequence). This CDR3 region has 17 residues. CDR3 amino acids: CASSQEAGLSGDEKLFF. CDR3 DNA sequence: TGTGCCAGCAGCCAAGAAGCCGGTCTCTCGGGGGATGAAAAACTGTTTTTT.

This clone occurred once. The chain uses TRBV20-1 and TRBJ1-1; TRBD1 agrees at 9 bases. The CDR3 is 15 amino acids. V lost 3 bases and J lost 5; bases outside the gene matches: 10. Germline CDR1 and CDR2: DFQATT and SNEGSKA (reference sequence). The CDR3 spells CSASGDRVGETEAFF. CDR3 DNA sequence: TGCAGTGCTAGTGGGGACAGGGTGGGTGAGACTGAAGCTTTCTTT.

The V and J genes are TRBV12-5 and TRBJ1-1; D might be TRBD1 (6 bases). CDR3 length: 15 residues. With 7 bases removed from V and 1 base from J, the gap between germline ends came to 16 bases. The germline V gene encodes CDR1 LGHNT and CDR2 FRNRAP. This chain's CDR3 is CASAPLYRANTEAFF. For the CDR3, the DNA is TGTGCTAGTGCCCCCTTATACAGGGCGAACACTGAAGCTTTCTTT.

This CDR3 reads CASAGRVAGYTF. In nucleotides, the CDR3 is TGTGCCAGCGCCGGTAGGGTTGCGGGCTACACCTTC. The chain couples TRBV6-5 to TRBJ1-2; D is undetermined. The CDR3 spans 12 residues. Germline V gene sequence: CDR1 MNHEY, CDR2 SVGAGI. V dropped 8 bases and J dropped 8 bases, with 15 bases sitting between them.

The chain uses TRBV7-9 and TRBJ2-2, with D possibly TRBD1 on 5 matching bases. CDR3 length equals 16 residues. Germline V lookup: CDR1 SEHNR, CDR2 FQNEAQ (reference sequence). V shed 4 bases and J shed 2 bases, with 14 bases lying between them. The CDR3 protein is CASSYGRALNTGELFF. The DNA of the CDR3 is TGTGCCAGCAGCTATGGCAGGGCTTTAAACACCGGGGAGCTGTTTTTT.

The chain joins TRBV7-2 to TRBJ2-7; D is uncertain. Germline V CDR1 and CDR2: SGHTA, FQGNSA. The ends were cut back, 5 bases at V and 2 bases at J, with 7 bases in the middle. The CDR3 spans 12 residues. CDR3 residues: CASSPAPYEQYF. The CDR3 DNA reads as TGTGCCAGCAGCCCCGCTCCCTACGAGCAGTACTTC.

This chain uses TRBV2 with TRBJ2-1; D is unresolved. The CDR3 runs 15 residues. Trimming left V 1 base short and J 0 bases short, with 7 bases between. The germline CDR1 and CDR2 sequences are SNHLY and FYNNEI. CDR3 coding DNA: TGTGCCAGCAGTGAAGTACAGTCCTCCTACAATGAGCAGTTCTTC. Its translation is CASSEVQSSYNEQFF.

The chain couples TRBV14 to TRBJ1-2; TRBD1 aligns across 11 bases. From germline, CDR1 is SGHDN and CDR2 FVKESK. The CDR3 is made up of 14 amino acids. The J segment lost 5 bases and the V segment lost 4 bases, leaving 3 bases of the junction unmatched. The CDR3 nucleotides are TGTGCCAGCAGCCCGGGGACAGGGGGATATGGCTACACCTTC. This encodes CASSPGTGGYGYTF.

This clone was seen only once. The chain joins TRBV7-2 to TRBJ2-1; tentative D call: TRBD1 (6 bases). The CDR3 has 15 residues. The germline V gene has CDR1 SGHTA and CDR2 FQGNSA. V shed 2 bases and J shed 7 bases, with 15 bases lying between them. CDR3 bases: TGTGCCAGCAGCTTAAGGGCAGGGGTGGGGAATGAGCAGTTCTTC. Its translation: CASSLRAGVGNEQFF.

This chain uses TRBV19 with TRBJ1-2; TRBD1 agrees at 8 bases. CDR1 is LNHDA, CDR2 SQIVND, per germline (reference sequence). This CDR3 is 13 amino acids long. V was clipped by 7 bases and J by 2 bases; unmatched bases: 3. CDR3 coding DNA: TGTGCCAGTAACCGACAGGGGAACTATGGCTACACCTTC. Translating gives CASNRQGNYGYTF.

The rearrangement joins TRBV9 to TRBJ1-3, with D maybe TRBD1 (5 bases). With 1 base removed from V and 2 bases from J, the gap between germline ends came to 10 bases. Germline values: CDR1 SGDLS, CDR2 YYNGEE. The CDR3 is 15 amino acids. The DNA for the CDR3 is TGTGCCAGCAGCGTATACGGGGCTGCTGGAAACACCATATATTTT. Amino acids: CASSVYGAAGNTIYF.

The genes are TRBV6-5 and TRBJ1-1; possible D gene TRBD1, 5 bases. CDR3 length: 14 amino acids. Trimming stripped 6 bases from V and 1 base from J, with 12 bases between. Germline V lookup: CDR1 MNHEY, CDR2 SVGAGI. CDR3 nucleotides: TGTGCCAGCAGGGAGCAGGGCTCGAACACTGAAGCTTTCTTT. This sequence encodes CASREQGSNTEAFF.

This clone was seen a few times. The chain couples TRBV4-2 to TRBJ1-2; D gene unclear. The V gene lost 0 bases and the J gene lost 0 bases, with 14 bases spanning the gap. CDR3 size: 17 residues. Germline-derived CDR1 and CDR2 are LGHNA and YNFKEQ. CDR3 loop: CASSQDLGSRSNYGYTF. The CDR3 bases are TGTGCCAGCAGCCAAGATCTTGGCTCACGGTCTAACTATGGCTACACCTTC.

The chain recombines TRBV6-1 with TRBJ1-1; D not resolved. The germline gives CDR1 MNHNS, CDR2 SASEGT. The CDR3 contains 14 residues. V was clipped by 2 bases and J by 6 bases, with 13 bases between them. The CDR3 nucleotides are TGTGCCAGCAGTGAACGGGGATCCCTCTCTGAAGCTTTCTTT. Amino acid sequence: CASSERGSLSEAFF.